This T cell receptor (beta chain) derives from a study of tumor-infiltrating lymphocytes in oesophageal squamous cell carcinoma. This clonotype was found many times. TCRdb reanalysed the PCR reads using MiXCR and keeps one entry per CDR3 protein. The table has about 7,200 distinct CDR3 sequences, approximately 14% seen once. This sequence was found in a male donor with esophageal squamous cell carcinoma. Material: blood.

The CDR3 reads CASSSRGRGGGVYEQYF. The CDR3, as DNA: TGTGCCAGCAGCTCCAGGGGTAGGGGGGGAGGGGTCTACGAGCAGTACTTC. This rearrangement joins TRBV11-3 to TRBJ2-7; D perhaps matches TRBD2 (7 bases). Trimming removed 4 bases from V and 3 bases from J, with 22 bases in between. Germline assignment: CDR1 SGHNT and CDR2 YENEEA. The CDR3 is 17 residues long.